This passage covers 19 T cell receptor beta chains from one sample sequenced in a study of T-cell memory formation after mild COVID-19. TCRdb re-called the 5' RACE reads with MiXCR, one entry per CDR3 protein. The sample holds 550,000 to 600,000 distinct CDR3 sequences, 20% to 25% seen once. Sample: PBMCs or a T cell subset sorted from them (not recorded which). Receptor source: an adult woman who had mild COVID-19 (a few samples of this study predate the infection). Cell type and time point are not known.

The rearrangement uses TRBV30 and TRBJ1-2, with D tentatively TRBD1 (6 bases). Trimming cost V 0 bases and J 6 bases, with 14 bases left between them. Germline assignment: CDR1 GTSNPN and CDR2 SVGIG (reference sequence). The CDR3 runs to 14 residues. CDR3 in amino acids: CAWSVLEGGDGYTF. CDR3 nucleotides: TGTGCCTGGAGTGTACTGGAGGGGGGAGATGGCTACACCTTC.

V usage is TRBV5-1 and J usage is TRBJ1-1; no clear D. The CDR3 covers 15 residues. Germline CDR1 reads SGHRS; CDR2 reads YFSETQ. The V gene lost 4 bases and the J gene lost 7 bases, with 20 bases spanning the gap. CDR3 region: CASSPSGSGALEAFF. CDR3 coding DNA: TGCGCCAGCAGCCCCTCTGGTTCCGGCGCCCTTGAAGCTTTCTTT.

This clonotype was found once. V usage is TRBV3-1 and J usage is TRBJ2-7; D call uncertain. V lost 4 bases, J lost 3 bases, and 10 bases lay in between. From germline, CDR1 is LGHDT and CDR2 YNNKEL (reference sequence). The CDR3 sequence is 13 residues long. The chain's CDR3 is CASSPPSDYEQYF. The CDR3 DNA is TGTGCCAGCAGCCCTCCCTCGGACTACGAGCAGTACTTC.

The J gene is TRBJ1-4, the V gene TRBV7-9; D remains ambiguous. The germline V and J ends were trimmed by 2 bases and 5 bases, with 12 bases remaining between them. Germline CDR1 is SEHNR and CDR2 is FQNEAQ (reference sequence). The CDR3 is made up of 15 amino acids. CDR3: CASSLQVPGNEKLFF. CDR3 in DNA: TGTGCCAGCAGCTTACAGGTGCCGGGGAATGAAAAACTGTTTTTT.

CDR3 nucleotide sequence: TGTGCCAGCAGTGAAGTTCGGCCGCTTAAATATGGCTACACCTTC. Encoded protein: CASSEVRPLKYGYTF. The chain employs TRBV6-1 and TRBJ1-2; D gene unclear. The germline V gene has CDR1 MNHNS and CDR2 SASEGT. This CDR3 comprises 15 residues. V lost 1 base and J 5 bases, leaving 14 bases between the germline ends.

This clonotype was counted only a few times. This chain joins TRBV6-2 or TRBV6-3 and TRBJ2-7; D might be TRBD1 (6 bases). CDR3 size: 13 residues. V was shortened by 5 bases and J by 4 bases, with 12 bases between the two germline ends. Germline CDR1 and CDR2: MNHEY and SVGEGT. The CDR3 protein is CASSPQGQYEQYF. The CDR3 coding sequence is TGTGCCAGCAGTCCCCAAGGACAGTACGAGCAGTACTTC.

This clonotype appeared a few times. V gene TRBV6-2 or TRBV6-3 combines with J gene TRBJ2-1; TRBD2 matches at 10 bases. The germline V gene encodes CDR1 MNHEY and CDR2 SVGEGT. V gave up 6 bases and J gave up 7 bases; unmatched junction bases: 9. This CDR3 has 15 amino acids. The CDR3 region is CASRDSGRAGNEQFF. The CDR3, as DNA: TGTGCCAGCAGGGACAGCGGGAGGGCCGGGAATGAGCAGTTCTTC.

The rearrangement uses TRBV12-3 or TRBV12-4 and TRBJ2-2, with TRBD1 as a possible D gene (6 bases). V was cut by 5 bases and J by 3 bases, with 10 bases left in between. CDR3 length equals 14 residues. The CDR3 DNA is TGTGCCAGCAGTGGGACATGGGACACCGGGGAGCTGTTTTTT. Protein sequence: CASSGTWDTGELFF.

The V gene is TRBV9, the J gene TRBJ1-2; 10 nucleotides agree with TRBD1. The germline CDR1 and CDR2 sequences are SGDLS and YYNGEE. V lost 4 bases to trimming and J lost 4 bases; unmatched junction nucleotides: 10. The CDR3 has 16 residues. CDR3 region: CASSSPLGTGAYGYTF. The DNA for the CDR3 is TGTGCCAGCAGCTCCCCTCTTGGGACAGGGGCCTATGGCTACACCTTC.

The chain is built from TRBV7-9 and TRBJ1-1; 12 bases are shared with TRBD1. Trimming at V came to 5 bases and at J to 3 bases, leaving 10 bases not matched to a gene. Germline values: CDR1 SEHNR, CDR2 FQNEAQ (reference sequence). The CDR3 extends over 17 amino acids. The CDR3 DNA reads TGTGCCAGCAGCCTAGGGACAGGGGGCTTCTTGGACACTGAAGCTTTCTTT. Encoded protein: CASSLGTGGFLDTEAFF.

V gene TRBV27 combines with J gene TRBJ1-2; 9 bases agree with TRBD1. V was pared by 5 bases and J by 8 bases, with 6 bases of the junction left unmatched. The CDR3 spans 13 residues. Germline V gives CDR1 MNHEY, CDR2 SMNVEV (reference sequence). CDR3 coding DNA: TGTGCCAGCAGTGCCGGGACAGGGCGCGGCTACACCTTC. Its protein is CASSAGTGRGYTF.

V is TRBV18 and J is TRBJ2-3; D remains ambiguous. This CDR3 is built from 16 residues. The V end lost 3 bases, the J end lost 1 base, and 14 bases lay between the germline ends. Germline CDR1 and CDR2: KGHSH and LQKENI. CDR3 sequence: CASSPFNGPRTDTQYF. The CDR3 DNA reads TGTGCCAGCTCACCGTTCAACGGACCACGCACAGATACGCAGTATTTT.

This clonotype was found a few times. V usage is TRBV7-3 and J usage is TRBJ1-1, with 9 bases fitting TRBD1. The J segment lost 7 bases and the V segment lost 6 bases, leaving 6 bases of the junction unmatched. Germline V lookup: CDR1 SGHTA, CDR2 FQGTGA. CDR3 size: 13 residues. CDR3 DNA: TGTGCCAGCAGGACCGGGACAGGGTATGAAGCTTTCTTT. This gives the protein CASRTGTGYEAFF.

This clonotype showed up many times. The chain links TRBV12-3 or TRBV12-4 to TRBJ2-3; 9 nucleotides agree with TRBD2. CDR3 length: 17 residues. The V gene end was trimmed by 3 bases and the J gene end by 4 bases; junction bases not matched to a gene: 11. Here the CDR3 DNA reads TGTGCCAGCAGTTTCCCCTCTGCGGGAGGGCCCGCAGATACGCAGTATTTT. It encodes CASSFPSAGGPADTQYF.

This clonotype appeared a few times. The CDR3: CASSLAGTREQYF. DNA for the CDR3: TGTGCCAGCAGCTTAGCAGGGACGCGCGAGCAGTACTTC. The chain joins TRBV7-9 to TRBJ2-7, with D perhaps assigned TRBD1 or TRBD2 (5 bases each). CDR3 length: 13 residues. The V gene lost 0 bases and the J gene lost 6 bases, with 9 bases spanning the gap. From germline, CDR1 is SEHNR and CDR2 FQNEAQ (reference sequence).

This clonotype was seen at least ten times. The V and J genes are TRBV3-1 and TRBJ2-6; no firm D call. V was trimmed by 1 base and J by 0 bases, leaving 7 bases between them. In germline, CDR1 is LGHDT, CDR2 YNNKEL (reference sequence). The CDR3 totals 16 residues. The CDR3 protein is CASSQVVGSGANVLTF. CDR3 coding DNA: TGTGCCAGCAGCCAAGTCGTAGGCTCTGGGGCCAACGTCCTGACTTTC.

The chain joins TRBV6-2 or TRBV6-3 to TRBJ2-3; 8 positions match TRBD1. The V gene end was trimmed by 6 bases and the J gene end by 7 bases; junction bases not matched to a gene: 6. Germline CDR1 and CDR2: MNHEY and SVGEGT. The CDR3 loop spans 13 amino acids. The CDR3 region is CASSRTGTNTQYF. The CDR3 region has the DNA TGTGCCAGCAGCCGGACAGGGACGAATACGCAGTATTTT.

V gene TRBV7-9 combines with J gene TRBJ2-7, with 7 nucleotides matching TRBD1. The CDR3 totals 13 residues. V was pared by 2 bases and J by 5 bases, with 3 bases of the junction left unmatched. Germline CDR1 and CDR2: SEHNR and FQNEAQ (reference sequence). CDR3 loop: CASSLSGQDEQYF. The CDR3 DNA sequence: TGTGCCAGCAGCTTATCCGGACAGGACGAGCAGTACTTC.

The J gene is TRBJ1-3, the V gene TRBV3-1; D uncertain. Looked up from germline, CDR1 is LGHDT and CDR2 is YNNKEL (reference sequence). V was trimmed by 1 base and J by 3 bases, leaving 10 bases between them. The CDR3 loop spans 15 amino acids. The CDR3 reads CASSQAQLVGNTIYF. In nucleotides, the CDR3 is TGTGCCAGCAGCCAAGCCCAACTAGTTGGAAACACCATATATTTT.